The clone carrying this TCR beta chain was counted at least ten times. Time point here: after trial treatment. The sample's treatment: LDRT plus nivolumab, ipilimumab, low-dose cyclophosphamide and aspirin (RACIN trial). cDNA synthesis used a TRAV/TRBV-specific primer set for both chains. Using a constant-region primer together with a V-primer adapter, TCRs were subjected to about 18 PCR cycles of amplification. TCRdb redid the calling of the reads with MiXCR, one entry per CDR3 protein. The sample yields some 38,000 distinct CDR3 sequences, around 20% seen once. The germline V gene has CDR1 SNHLY and CDR2 FYNNEI. This CDR3 has 10 residues. Trimming removed 4 bases at V and 5 bases at J, with 2 bases between. The data were obtained in a study of low-dose radiotherapy and immunotherapy resistance in tumors.

The J gene is TRBJ2-5, the V gene TRBV2; D unclear. This clonotype originated in a female donor with ovarian cancer. The specimen comprised PBMCs, sampled after low-dose radiotherapy plus immunotherapy. The CDR3 DNA sequence: TGTGCCAGCAGTGGGGAGACCCAGTACTTC. Encoded protein: CASSGETQYF. The variable domain in full, completed from reference TRBV2 and TRBJ2-5, reads EPEVTQTPSHQVTQMGQEVILRCVPISNHLYFYWYRQILGQKVEFLVSFYNNEISEKSEIFDDQFSVERPDGSNFTLKIRSTKLEDSAMYFCASSGETQYFGPGTRLLVL.